This T cell receptor beta chain was found in a study of identical twins. Whole-study results and caveats: It was possible that invariant MAIT and iNKT cells partly confounded the zero-insertion analyses. Excess sharing by twins proved weaker in beta out-of-frame sequences.

CDR1 is SEHNR and CDR2 is FQNEAQ in the germline V gene (reference sequence). V dropped 8 bases and J dropped 0; count of bases not matched to a gene: 10. This CDR3 is 17 amino acids long. This clonotype was detected a few times. The antigen remains undetermined. With template switching, a universal primer site was added, and the cDNA carried unique molecular identifiers. TCRdb reanalysed the 5' RACE reads using MiXCR and keeps one entry per CDR3 protein. There are about 890,000 distinct CDR3 sequences in the sample; 9% to 15% occur only once, and 1.5% to 2% lies in the top ten. These data were also filed under a second study, of yellow fever vaccine responses in identical twins.

The chain joins TRBV7-9 to TRBJ1-1; TRBD1 matches at 12 bases. Source material: PBMCs. The receptor was derived from a young woman in good health. The CDR3 region is CASRLPGQGALNTEAFF. The DNA of the CDR3 is TGTGCCAGCCGATTGCCGGGACAGGGGGCGCTGAACACTGAAGCTTTCTTT.